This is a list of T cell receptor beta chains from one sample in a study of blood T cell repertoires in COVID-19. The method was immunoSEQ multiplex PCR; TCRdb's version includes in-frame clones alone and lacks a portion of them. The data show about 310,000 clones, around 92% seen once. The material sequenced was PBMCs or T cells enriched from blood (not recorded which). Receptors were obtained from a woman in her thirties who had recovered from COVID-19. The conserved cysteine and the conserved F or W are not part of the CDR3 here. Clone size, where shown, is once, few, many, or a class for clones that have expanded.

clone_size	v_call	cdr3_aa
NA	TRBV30	ANTGQAGVNTEAF
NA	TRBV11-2	ASRLTWGDSYEQY
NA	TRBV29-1	SVEERGTSTDTQY
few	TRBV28	ASSLFAASGNTIY
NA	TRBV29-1	SVELVAGGHEQF
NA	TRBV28	ASSATSGRADEQY
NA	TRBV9	ASTPQASRRNEQF
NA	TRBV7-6	ASSFRSATQETQY
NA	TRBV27	ASKAGYSNQPQH
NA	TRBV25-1	ASSEYGVTGELF
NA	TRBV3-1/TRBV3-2	ASSRAQGREYGYT
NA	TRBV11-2	ASSDFRTGGRWEQY
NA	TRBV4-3	ASSPRGQGANEKLF
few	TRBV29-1	SGSSGQETQY
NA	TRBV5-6	ASSFGGTLNEKLF
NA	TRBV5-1	ASSLAGLLYNEQF
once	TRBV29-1	SVDSTGGGGYT
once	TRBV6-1	ASSEGDRGYGYT
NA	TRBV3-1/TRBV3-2	ASSPFIPGTDTQY
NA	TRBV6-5	ASSWGGDLGEQY
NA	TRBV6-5	ASSYRQKNTEAF
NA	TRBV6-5	ASSYFIDSRYEQY
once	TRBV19	ATRGWNTEAF
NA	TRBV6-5	ASGHRGDNSPLH
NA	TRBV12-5	ASGLISSGNTIY
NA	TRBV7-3	ASSLTVSAGELF
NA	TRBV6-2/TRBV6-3	ASSYRAGGIRELF
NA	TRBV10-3	AIRGPGGNNEQF
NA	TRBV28	ASSMGGTGGLVGWFDEQF
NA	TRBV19	ASSISPGLAGSVNEQF
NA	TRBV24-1	ATSARSTDTQY
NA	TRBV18	ASSPPGGEQY
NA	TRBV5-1	ASTQGVGQTNNEQF
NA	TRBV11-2	ASTGQDTGYGYT
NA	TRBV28	ASSPPRGRGLTEAF
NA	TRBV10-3	AIKSGTGYNEQF
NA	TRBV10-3	AINGGQGPTEAF
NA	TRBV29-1	SVKGQGDSPLH
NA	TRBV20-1	RAQGFTEAF
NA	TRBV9	ASSVDPPSGYYNEQF
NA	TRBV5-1	ASSLGTQSGRAYEQY
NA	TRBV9	ASSASPGLMGYT
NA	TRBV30	AWSVYGGAGYEQY
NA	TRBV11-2	ASSLDRVAGVDEQF
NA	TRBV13	ASSARVGYEQF
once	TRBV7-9	ASSFRAAGASNQPQH
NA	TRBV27	ASSPTGLGFGGYGYT
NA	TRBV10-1	ASSPPWGADWNPTTDTQY
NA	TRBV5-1	ASSLSSTGDEQY
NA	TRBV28	ASSWTAWDLEKLF